The 28 T cell receptor beta chains presented below share a single source sample, sequenced in a study of T cell clonality in common variable immunodeficiency (dated by TCRdb to the mid-2010s). Library generation was performed with the immunoSEQ multiplex PCR assay. TCRdb mirrors the immuneACCESS table, restricted to in-frame sequences. Some clones are absent from its copies; in checked studies, under half trace to an unresolved V gene, and the reason for the others is unknown. The sample features around 52,000 clones, and none is a singleton. Clones ranked in the top ten supply 5.4% of the sample. The sequencing sample was made of peripheral blood mononuclear cells. Receptor source: a person aged 18 to 75 in good health.

Many counts were recorded for this clone. The CDR3 is cut off 3 residues early in the read; its end comes from the germline J gene. The rearrangement links TRBV5-1 to TRBJ2-1; 8 nucleotides agree with TRBD1. Looked up from germline, CDR1 is SGHRS and CDR2 is YFSETQ. The CDR3 runs 14 residues. Trimming took 6 bases from V and 9 from J; bases not matched to a gene: 11. CDR3 bases read: TGCGCCAGCACCTCGTTGACAGGGGTGAGTGAG. This sequence encodes CASTSLTGVSE. The whole CDR3 protein reads CASTSLTGVSEQFF.

This clone appeared many times. The read ends 3 residues shy of where the CDR3 ends; the end is completed using the germline J gene. The V call is TRBV20-1, the J call TRBJ2-1; D ambiguous. The germline CDR1 and CDR2 sequences are DFQATT and SNEGSKA (reference sequence). This CDR3 region has 11 residues. V was trimmed by 8 bases and J by 4 bases, leaving 9 bases between them. Incomplete CDR3 DNA: TGCAGTCAGGAGTGGTACAATGAG. Translated, it gives CSQEWYNE. The entire CDR3 reads CSQEWYNEQFF.

This clone has a count of ten or more. Coverage ceases 3 residues before the CDR3 finishes, and the germline J gene fills in the end. This rearrangement joins TRBV19 to TRBJ2-1; 14 positions agree with TRBD2. Germline trimming cut 6 bases from V and 8 bases from J; bases unmatched to any gene: 6. The CDR3 loop spans 15 amino acids. Germline V gives CDR1 LNHDA, CDR2 SQIVND (reference sequence). CDR3 bases read: TGTGCCAGTAGCCCCGGGACTAGCGGGAGCCATGAG. Translated: CASSPGTSGSHE. The CDR3 in full is CASSPGTSGSHEQFF. The complete variable domain, with remaining parts taken from reference TRBV19 and TRBJ2-1, reads DGGITQSPKYLFRKEGQNVTLSCEQNLNHDAMYWYRQDPGQGLRLIYYSQIVNDFQKGDIAEGYSVSREKKESFPLTVTSAQKNPTAFYLCASSPGTSGSHEQFFGPGTRLTVL.

This clone was seen at least ten times. The part of the CDR3 DNA that was read is TGTGCCAGCAGTGAGGGGCTGGACTCCTACAATGAG. Its protein is CASSEGLDSYNE. The CDR3 in full is CASSEGLDSYNEQFF. V gene TRBV2 combines with J gene TRBJ2-1, with TRBD1 as a possible D gene (5 bases). The CDR3 end lies 3 residues beyond the end of the read and is filled in from the germline J gene. Deletions cut 3 bases from V and 0 bases from J, with 9 bases between. The germline gives CDR1 SNHLY, CDR2 FYNNEI. This CDR3 is 15 amino acids long.

This clone was recorded at least ten times. Read coverage stops 3 residues before the CDR3 terminus; the germline J gene supplies the remainder. V is TRBV20-1 and J is TRBJ2-3; 9 bases are shared with TRBD2. Germline CDR1 reads DFQATT; CDR2 reads SNEGSKA (reference sequence). V trimming: 5 bases; J trimming: 4 bases; junction bases outside the gene matches: 10. This CDR3 has 15 amino acids. CDR3 DNA, as far as it was read: TGCAGTGCTTCTTGGGTAGCGGGAGAGTCAGATACG. This sequence encodes CSASWVAGESDT. The complete CDR3 sequence is CSASWVAGESDTQYF.

This clone came up many times. The CDR3 goes on 3 residues after the read ends, and that part is filled in from the germline J gene. This chain connects TRBV28 to TRBJ1-1; the match to TRBD1 covers 11 bases. The CDR3 loop spans 15 amino acids. V lost 11 bases and J lost 6; bases outside the gene matches: 14. Germline-derived CDR1 and CDR2 are MDHEN and SYDVKM. The CDR3 here is CAGRRQGQGGAEAFF. The DNA read from the CDR3 is TGTGCCGGACGACGCCAGGGACAGGGGGGAGCTGAA.

There are many counts of this clone. The sequenced fragment ends 3 residues before the CDR3 boundary, so the rest is inferred from the germline J gene. The V and J genes are TRBV19 and TRBJ2-7; 11 bases fit TRBD2. Trimming at V came to 7 bases and at J to 6 bases, leaving 5 bases not matched to a gene. Germline loops: CDR1 LNHDA, CDR2 SQIVND (reference sequence). The CDR3 runs 13 residues. CDR3: CASTGLAGAEQYF. Partial CDR3 DNA: TGTGCCAGTACAGGACTAGCGGGTGCCGAG.

This clone was recorded many times. The observed sequence ends 3 residues before the CDR3 terminus, with the missing tail filled in from the germline J gene. The V and J genes are TRBV20-1 and TRBJ2-5; the D is unclear. Germline V gene data show CDR1 as DFQATT and CDR2 as SNEGSKA (reference sequence). This CDR3 is 11 amino acids long. The CDR3 bases that were read are TGCAGTGCTGAACGCCCCCTAACC. This codes for CSAERPLT. The entire CDR3 sequence reads CSAERPLTQYF.

This clone was counted many times. The read halts 3 residues ahead of the CDR3 end, with the missing end drawn from the germline J gene. The chain has TRBV7-6 and TRBJ1-2, with TRBD1 matching over 10 bases. The CDR3 is 14 residues long. With V trimmed by 5 bases and J by 4 bases, 4 bases remained unmatched. Germline CDR1 SGHVS, CDR2 FNYEAQ. This CDR3 is CASSPDRGGYGYTF. Partial CDR3 DNA: TGTGCCAGCAGCCCGGACAGGGGGGGCTATGGC.

The sample holds a few counts of this clone. The read comes to an end 3 residues before the CDR3 does, leaving the germline J gene to fill in the end. V gene TRBV20-1 combines with J gene TRBJ2-1, with D maybe TRBD2 (5 bases). This CDR3 is 14 amino acids long. Trimming took 5 bases from V and 2 from J, leaving 13 bases between them. CDR1 is DFQATT and CDR2 is SNEGSKA in the germline V gene (reference sequence). The CDR3 sequence: CSASLEVAYNEQFF. The covered CDR3 bases are TGCAGTGCTTCACTAGAGGTGGCCTACAATGAG.

This clone was seen many times. Sequencing ends 3 residues short of the CDR3 end; the germline J gene provides the rest. This rearrangement joins TRBV7-2 to TRBJ2-7; 14 positions match TRBD2. Per germline, CDR1 SGHTA and CDR2 FQGNSA. This CDR3 spans 14 amino acids. V gave up 5 bases and J gave up 5 bases; unmatched junction bases: 2. This CDR3 is CASSPGLAGDEQYF. Incomplete CDR3 DNA: TGTGCCAGCAGCCCGGGACTAGCGGGAGACGAG.

This clone was counted ten times or more. Read sequence stops 3 residues before the CDR3 end, and the germline J gene provides the missing end. The chain carries TRBV19 and TRBJ1-1, with 7 bases lining up with TRBD1. Unmatched junction bases numbered 5, after V lost 8 bases and J lost 2 bases. CDR1 and CDR2 from the germline V gene are LNHDA and SQIVND (reference sequence). The CDR3 consists of 13 residues. CDR3 sequence: CASGEGANTEAFF. The DNA read from the CDR3 is TGTGCCAGTGGTGAGGGGGCTAACACTGAA.

This clone occurred many times. The read falls 3 residues short of the CDR3 end, and the missing part is taken from the germline J gene. The rearrangement uses TRBV6-1 and TRBJ2-7; D is undetermined. CDR1 is MNHNS and CDR2 is SASEGT in the germline V gene. The CDR3 consists of 15 residues. Between the trimmed V and J ends, which lost 0 bases and 0 bases, there was a span of 9 bases. CDR3 bases read: TGTGCCAGCAGTGAAGCGTGGCAGGTCTCCTACGAG. Residues: CASSEAWQVSYE. The full CDR3 protein reads CASSEAWQVSYEQYF.

This clone was counted between two and nine times. The sequence runs out 3 residues before the end of the CDR3; the remainder is reconstructed from the germline J gene. The genes are TRBV7-7 and TRBJ2-1, with D unresolved. CDR1 and CDR2 (germline): SSHAT, FNYEAQ (reference sequence). V lost 0 bases and J 3 bases, leaving 3 bases between the germline ends. The length of the CDR3 is 13 residues. The covered CDR3 bases are TGTGCCAGCAGCTTAGCACTCTACAATGAG. Its protein product is CASSLALYNE. The complete CDR3 sequence is CASSLALYNEQFF.

The sample holds many counts of this clone. From the germline J gene comes the end of the CDR3, since the read stops 3 residues before it. The V and J genes are TRBV10-3 and TRBJ2-1; possibly TRBD1 for D (6 bases). This CDR3 spans 13 amino acids. With 10 bases removed from V and 2 bases from J, the gap between germline ends came to 12 bases. Germline values: CDR1 ENHRY, CDR2 SYGVKD. Incomplete CDR3 DNA: TGTGCCACCAAGGGGGACACCTACAATGAG. Translation gives CATKGDTYNE. The CDR3, in full, reads CATKGDTYNEQFF.

This clone appeared many times. With the read ending 3 residues before the CDR3 end, the germline J gene is used to fill in that end. V and J are TRBV5-1 and TRBJ2-2, with D possibly matching TRBD1 (6 bases). The CDR3 covers 14 residues. Germline values: CDR1 SGHRS, CDR2 YFSETQ. V shed 3 bases and J shed 7 bases, with 13 bases lying between them. CDR3 bases read: TGCGCCAGCAGCTCCACAGGGTCCGTCGGGGAG. The encoded protein is CASSSTGSVGE. The full CDR3 reads CASSSTGSVGELFF.

In its sample, this clone was seen many times. The read halts 3 residues ahead of the CDR3 end, with the missing end drawn from the germline J gene. The chain combines TRBV15 with TRBJ1-5; 7 bases are a match to TRBD1. After removal of 5 bases from V and 3 bases from J, the junction contained 10 bases not matched to a gene. From germline, CDR1 is LNHNV and CDR2 YYDKDF (reference sequence). The CDR3 sequence is 16 residues long. The chain's CDR3 is CATSPSGQTYNQPQHF. The sequenced CDR3 bases are TGTGCCACCAGCCCCTCGGGACAGACCTACAATCAGCCC.

This clone has a count of ten or more. The read is 3 residues too short to cover the CDR3 end, so that end is filled in from the germline J gene. The chain uses TRBV4-2 and TRBJ1-2, with 12 bases that match TRBD1. The length of the CDR3 is 14 residues. Germline loops: CDR1 LGHNA, CDR2 YNFKEQ. The CDR3 bases that were read are TGTGCCAGCAGCCCCGGGACAGGGGGCAGCGAC. Its translation is CASSPGTGGSD. The full CDR3 reads CASSPGTGGSDYTF.

The sequenced CDR3 bases are TGTGCCAGCAGTGCTAGGACTAGCGTTAATGAG. Amino acid sequence: CASSARTSVNE. The full CDR3 is CASSARTSVNEQFF. The rearrangement joins TRBV2 to TRBJ2-1, with 9 bases fitting TRBD2. The CDR3 end falls 3 residues outside the read, so it is completed with the germline J gene. V trimming: 4 bases; J trimming: 7 bases; junction bases outside the gene matches: 5. CDR1 and CDR2 from the germline V gene are SNHLY and FYNNEI. This CDR3 comprises 14 residues.

This clone was seen at least ten times. Incomplete CDR3 DNA: TGCAGTGCCGCCGGGACAGATGATCTTTTTAATTCACCC. It is translated as CSAAGTDDLFNSP. The whole CDR3 sequence is CSAAGTDDLFNSPLHF. The chain employs TRBV20-1 and TRBJ1-6; 7 nucleotides align to TRBD1. The CDR3 end lies 3 residues beyond the end of the read and is filled in from the germline J gene. In germline, CDR1 is DFQATT, CDR2 SNEGSKA (reference sequence). The CDR3 is made up of 16 amino acids. With 6 bases clipped from V and 6 bases from J, the junction kept 14 bases outside the gene matches.

This clone was seen repeatedly, ten times or more. The read terminates 3 residues before the CDR3 end, so the remaining end is supplied by the germline J gene. V usage is TRBV5-6 and J usage is TRBJ2-1; tentative D call: TRBD1 (5 bases). This CDR3 has 12 residues. V dropped 7 bases and J dropped 1 base, with 6 bases sitting between them. CDR1 is SGHDT, CDR2 YYEEEE, per germline. The covered CDR3 bases are TGTGCCAGCCAGGGATCCTACAATGAG. This translates into CASQGSYNE. The whole CDR3 is CASQGSYNEQFF. Variable domain in full (rest from reference TRBV5-6 and TRBJ2-1): DAGVTQSPTHLIKTRGQQVTLRCSPKSGHDTVSWYQQALGQGPQFIFQYYEEEERQRGNFPDRFSGHQFPNYSSELNVNALLLGDSALYLCASQGSYNEQFFGPGTRLTVL.

This clone was observed many times. The read gets to within 3 residues of the CDR3 end, and the germline J gene fills in the rest. The genes are TRBV20-1 and TRBJ2-1; 8 bases are a match to TRBD2. Trimming cost V 5 bases and J 0 bases; bases outside gene matches: 6. The CDR3 consists of 15 residues. In germline, CDR1 is DFQATT, CDR2 SNEGSKA (reference sequence). This CDR3 is CSAPTSGYSYNEQFF. The DNA read from the CDR3 is TGCAGTGCTCCTACTAGCGGTTACTCCTACAATGAG.

At least ten counts were recorded for this clone. The CDR3 end lies 3 residues beyond the end of the read and is filled in from the germline J gene. The chain has TRBV28 and TRBJ1-5, with 9 nucleotides matching TRBD1. J lost 2 bases, V lost 6 bases, and 2 bases had no gene match. Germline CDR1 reads MDHEN; CDR2 reads SYDVKM. There are 14 residues in the CDR3. The part of the CDR3 DNA that was read is TGTGCCAGCAGGTGGGACAGGGGCAATCAGCCC. It yields the protein CASRWDRGNQP. The whole CDR3 sequence is CASRWDRGNQPQHF.

There are many counts of this clone. Read data end 3 residues before the CDR3 end; the end is taken from the germline J gene. V and J are TRBV11-2 and TRBJ2-7; D not certain. Germline V lookup: CDR1 SGHAT, CDR2 FQNNGV. The germline V and J ends were trimmed by 4 bases and 5 bases, with 18 bases remaining between them. The CDR3 covers 15 residues. The CDR3 DNA, read in part, is TGTGCCAGCAGCTGGAGCGCGATCCCTTCCGACGAG. Translation: CASSWSAIPSDE. The whole CDR3 sequence reads CASSWSAIPSDEQYF.

This clone was counted many times. The read is 3 residues too short to cover the CDR3 end, so that end is filled in from the germline J gene. The chain uses TRBV6-2 or TRBV6-3 and TRBJ2-7; 11 bases align to TRBD2. Germline assignment: CDR1 MNHEY and CDR2 SVGEGT. V shed 3 bases, J shed 3 bases, and the junction held 7 bases outside the gene matches. The CDR3 consists of 16 residues. CDR3 bases read: TGTGCCAGCAGTTATTCTACCGGGACTAGCGGCTACGAG. It codes for CASSYSTGTSGYE. The entire CDR3 protein reads CASSYSTGTSGYEQYF.

This clone has a count of ten or more. Read coverage stops 3 residues before the CDR3 terminus; the germline J gene supplies the remainder. The chain combines TRBV5-4 with TRBJ2-1; TRBD2 matches at 7 bases. Germline CDR1 reads SGHNT; CDR2 reads YYREEE (reference sequence). With 4 bases clipped from V and 9 bases from J, the junction kept 13 bases outside the gene matches. This CDR3 is built from 15 residues. The CDR3 bases that were read are TGTGCCAGCAGCCCGCTGGCGGGAGAGTTTGGTGAG. Translated, it gives CASSPLAGEFGE. The entire CDR3 sequence reads CASSPLAGEFGEQFF.

There are many counts of this clone. The DNA read from the CDR3 is TGCAGTGCTCGGAGACTAGCGGGGGATCTGAACACCGGGGAG. Translated: CSARRLAGDLNTGE. The CDR3, in full, reads CSARRLAGDLNTGELFF. V gene TRBV20-1 combines with J gene TRBJ2-2, with 12 bases identical to TRBD2. The observed sequence ends 3 residues before the CDR3 terminus, with the missing tail filled in from the germline J gene. This CDR3 is 17 amino acids long. Trimming cost V 5 bases and J 1 base; bases outside gene matches: 8. CDR1 and CDR2 (germline): DFQATT, SNEGSKA (reference sequence).

This clone was detected ten times or more. The CDR3 reads CSVGQTWDTEAFF. The sequenced part of the CDR3 DNA is TGCAGCGTTGGACAGACTTGGGACACTGAA. V is TRBV29-1 and J is TRBJ1-1; D might be TRBD1 (5 bases). The read is 3 residues too short to cover the CDR3 end, so that end is filled in from the germline J gene. This CDR3 comprises 13 residues. The germline gives CDR1 SQVTM, CDR2 ANQGSEA. V lost 4 bases and J 3 bases, leaving 12 bases between the germline ends.